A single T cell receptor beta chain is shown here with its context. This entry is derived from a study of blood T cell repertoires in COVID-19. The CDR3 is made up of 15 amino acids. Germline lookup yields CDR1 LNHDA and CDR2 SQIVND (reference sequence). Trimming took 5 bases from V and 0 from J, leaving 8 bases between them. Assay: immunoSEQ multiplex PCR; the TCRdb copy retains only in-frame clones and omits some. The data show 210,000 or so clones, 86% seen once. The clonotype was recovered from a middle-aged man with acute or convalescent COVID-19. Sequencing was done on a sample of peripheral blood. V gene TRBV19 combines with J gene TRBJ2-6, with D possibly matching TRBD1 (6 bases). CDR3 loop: CASSGGPSGANVLTF. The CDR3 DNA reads TGTGCCAGTAGTGGGGGCCCCTCTGGGGCCAACGTCCTGACTTTC.